The sequence of this T cell receptor beta chain was determined in a study of human thymus T cells. With respect to this clone: Antigen: not known.

The V and J ends lost 0 bases and 2 bases respectively, with 19 bases between them. The CDR3 spans 18 residues. Germline V gene data show CDR1 as SNHLY and CDR2 as FYNNEI. Study-level points and caveats: Thymic and blood repertoires appeared to carry a bias in their V and J gene usage.

Thymus tissue for the work was resected from patients undergoing corrective heart surgery. Clones were read by immunoSEQ multiplex PCR, and TCRdb kept only the in-frame ones, dropping some. The sample contains roughly 130,000 clones, about 93% of which appear only once. What was sequenced was thymus tissue. The sequence came from a boy younger than two with a congenital heart defect but otherwise immunologically healthy. V is TRBV2 and J is TRBJ1-2; possibly TRBD1 for D (5 bases). CDR3 bases: TGTGCCAGCAGTGAAGCGGCCCGGGGGTTCAGCTCCAACTATGGCTACACCTTC. This encodes CASSEAARGFSSNYGYTF.